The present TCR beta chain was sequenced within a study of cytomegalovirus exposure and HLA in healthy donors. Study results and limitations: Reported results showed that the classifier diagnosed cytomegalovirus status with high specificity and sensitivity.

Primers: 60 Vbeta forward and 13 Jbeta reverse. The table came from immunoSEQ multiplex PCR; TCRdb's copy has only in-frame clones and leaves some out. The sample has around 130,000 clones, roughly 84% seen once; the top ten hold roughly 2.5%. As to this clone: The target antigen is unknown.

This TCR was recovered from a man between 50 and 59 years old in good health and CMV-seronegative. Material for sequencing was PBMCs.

This CDR3 reads CASRRSGTGAQQPQHF. CDR3 nucleotide sequence: TGTGCCAGCAGACGTTCCGGGACAGGGGCCCAACAGCCCCAGCATTTT. The chain joins TRBV6-6 to TRBJ1-5; TRBD1 matches 10 bases. Germline V lookup: CDR1 MNHNY, CDR2 SVGAGI (reference sequence). There are 16 residues in the CDR3. Germline trimming cut 6 bases from V and 7 bases from J; bases unmatched to any gene: 12.